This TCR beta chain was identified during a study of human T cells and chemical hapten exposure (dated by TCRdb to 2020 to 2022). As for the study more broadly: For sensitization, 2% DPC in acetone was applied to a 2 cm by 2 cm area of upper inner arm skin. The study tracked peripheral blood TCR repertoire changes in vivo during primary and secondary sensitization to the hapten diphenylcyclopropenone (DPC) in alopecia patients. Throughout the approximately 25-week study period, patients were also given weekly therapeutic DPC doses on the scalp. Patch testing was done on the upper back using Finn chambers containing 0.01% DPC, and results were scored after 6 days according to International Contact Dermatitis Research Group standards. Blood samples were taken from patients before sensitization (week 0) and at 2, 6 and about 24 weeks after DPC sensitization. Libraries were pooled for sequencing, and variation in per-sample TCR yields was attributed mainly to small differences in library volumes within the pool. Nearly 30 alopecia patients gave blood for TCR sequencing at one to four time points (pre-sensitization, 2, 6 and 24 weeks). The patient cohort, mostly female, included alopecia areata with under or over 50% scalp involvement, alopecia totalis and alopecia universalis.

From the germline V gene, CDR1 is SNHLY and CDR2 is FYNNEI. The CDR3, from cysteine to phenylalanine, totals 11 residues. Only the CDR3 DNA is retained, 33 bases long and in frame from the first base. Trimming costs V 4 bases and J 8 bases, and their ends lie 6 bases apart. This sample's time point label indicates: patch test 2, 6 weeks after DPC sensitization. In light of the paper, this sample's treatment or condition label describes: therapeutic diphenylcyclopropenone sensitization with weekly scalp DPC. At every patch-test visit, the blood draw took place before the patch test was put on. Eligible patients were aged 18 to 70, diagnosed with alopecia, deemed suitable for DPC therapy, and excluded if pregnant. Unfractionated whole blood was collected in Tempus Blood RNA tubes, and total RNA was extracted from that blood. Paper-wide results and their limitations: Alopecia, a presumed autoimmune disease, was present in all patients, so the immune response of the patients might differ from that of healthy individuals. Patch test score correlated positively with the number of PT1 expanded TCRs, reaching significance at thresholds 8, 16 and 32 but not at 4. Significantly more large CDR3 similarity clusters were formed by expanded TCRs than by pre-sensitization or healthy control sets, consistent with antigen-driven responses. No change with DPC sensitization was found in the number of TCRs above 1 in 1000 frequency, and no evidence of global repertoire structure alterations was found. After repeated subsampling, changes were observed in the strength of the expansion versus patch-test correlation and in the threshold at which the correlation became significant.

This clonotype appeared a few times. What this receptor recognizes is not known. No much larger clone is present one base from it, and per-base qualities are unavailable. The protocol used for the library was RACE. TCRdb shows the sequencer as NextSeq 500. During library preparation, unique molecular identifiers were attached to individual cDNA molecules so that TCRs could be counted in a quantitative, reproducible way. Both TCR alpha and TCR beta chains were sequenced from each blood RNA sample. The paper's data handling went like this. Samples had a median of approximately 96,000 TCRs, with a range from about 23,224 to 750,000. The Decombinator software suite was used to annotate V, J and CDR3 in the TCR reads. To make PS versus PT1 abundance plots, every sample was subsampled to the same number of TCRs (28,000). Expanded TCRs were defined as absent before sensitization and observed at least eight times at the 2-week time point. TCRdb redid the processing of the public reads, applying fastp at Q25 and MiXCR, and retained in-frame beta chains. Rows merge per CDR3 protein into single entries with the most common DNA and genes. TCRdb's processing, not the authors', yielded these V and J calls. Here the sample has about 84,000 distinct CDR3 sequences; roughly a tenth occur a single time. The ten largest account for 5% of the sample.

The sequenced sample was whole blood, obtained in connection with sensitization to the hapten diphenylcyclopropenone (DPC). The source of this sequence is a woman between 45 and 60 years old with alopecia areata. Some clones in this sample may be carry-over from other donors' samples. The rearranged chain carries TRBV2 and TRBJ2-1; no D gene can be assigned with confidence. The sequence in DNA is TGTGCCAGCAGTGTCATCGATGAGCAGTTCTTC. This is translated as CASSVIDEQFF.